This paragraph covers one T cell receptor beta chain sequence. The antigen is not known. The PCR made use of 60 Vbeta and 13 Jbeta primers. Data came from immunoSEQ multiplex PCR; TCRdb stores just in-frame clones and leaves some out. The sample records about 130,000 clones, 77% being singletons. It was healthy bone marrow donors who served as donors. The sample belongs to a study of cytomegalovirus exposure and HLA in healthy donors. Study results and caveats: An apparent linkage of common viral pathogens to several of the most significant clusters emerged in a later analysis. Rare sequences made up most TCRs, while some public TCRs were found in many donors. Association of a missense DCLRE1C variant with TCR beta V- and J-gene trimming was reported in a later analysis.

The germline V gene encodes CDR1 MDHEN and CDR2 SYDVKM. The CDR3 length is 15 residues. J was trimmed by 7 bases and V by 5 bases; bases with no gene match: 11. This chain connects TRBV28 to TRBJ1-2; TRBD1 matches at 9 bases. Material for sequencing was PBMCs. This clonotype was sampled from a male donor in good health and CMV-seropositive. The CDR3 DNA reads TGTGCCAGCAGTGACCCCGGGACAGGGCTAGCTGGCTACACCTTC. Translation: CASSDPGTGLAGYTF.